The rows below give T cell receptor beta chains drawn from one sample of a study of radiotherapy plus CTLA-4 blockade in lung cancer. Assay used: immunoSEQ multiplex PCR; TCRdb lists only in-frame clones, some missing. The table includes 35,000 or so clones, roughly 85% detected once. Here the sequenced sample was peripheral blood, taken from a patient treated with radiotherapy plus ipilimumab. The receptor source for this set is a human donor with non-small cell lung cancer who had stable disease on radiotherapy plus ipilimumab. The CDR3 runs from the conserved cysteine through the conserved F or W. D genes are given only for firm matches. Clone size is not always given. Where it is, it says once, few, many or a class for expanded clones.

>-|TRBV7-3|TRBJ2-1|TRBD2
TGTGCCAGCAGCCTAACGAGCGGGAGGACCGATGAGCAGTTCTTC
CASSLTSGRTDEQFF
>-|TRBV9|TRBJ1-1|-
TGTGCCAGCAGCGTAGGGGCGAACACTGAAGCTTTCTTT
CASSVGANTEAFF
>-|TRBV7-2|TRBJ2-3|-
TGTGCCAGCACCCTGGGCATAATCGGCGGCAGGGGAAGGTCAGATACGCAGTATTTT
CASTLGIIGGRGRSDTQYF
>-|TRBV27|TRBJ2-7|TRBD2
TGTGCCAGCAGTCTGGGGACTAGTGCAACCTACGAGCAGTACTTC
CASSLGTSATYEQYF
>-|TRBV5-4|TRBJ2-1|TRBD1
TGTGCCAGCAGTCCAGGACAGGGATACATCTACAATGAGCAGTTCTTC
CASSPGQGYIYNEQFF
>-|TRBV2|TRBJ2-1|-
TGTGCCAGCAGTGAATGGGGGGACGGAGCGGCAAACTACAATGAGCAGTTCTTC
CASSEWGDGAANYNEQFF
>-|TRBV7-8|TRBJ2-7|TRBD1
TGTGCCAGCAGCTTAGAGTACGTAGGACAGGGTAATAACGAGCAGTACTTC
CASSLEYVGQGNNEQYF
>-|TRBV28|TRBJ2-1|TRBD1
TGTGCCAGCAGTCTCCGCGACAGGGACAATGAGCAGTTCTTC
CASSLRDRDNEQFF
>-|TRBV29-1|TRBJ2-5|TRBD1
TGCAGCGTGGGGACAGTCCAAGAGACCCAGTACTTC
CSVGTVQETQYF
>-|TRBV7-2|TRBJ2-2|-
TGTGCCAGCAGCTCGGGAATTCGGGAGCTGTTTTTT
CASSSGIRELFF
>-|TRBV5-4|TRBJ1-2|TRBD1
TGTGCCAGCAGCTGGACAGGGAATGGCTACACCTTC
CASSWTGNGYTF
>-|TRBV10-3|TRBJ2-1|TRBD1
TGTGCCACCCACGGACAGGGGTCCTACAATGAGCAGTTCTTC
CATHGQGSYNEQFF
>-|TRBV4-3|TRBJ1-3|-
TGCGCCAGCAGCCAATGCTCGGGTTCTGGAAACACCATATATTTT
CASSQCSGSGNTIYF
>few|TRBV15|TRBJ2-3|TRBD1
TGTGCCACCAGCAGGCGACAGGGTGGAGATACGCAGTATTTT
CATSRRQGGDTQYF
>-|TRBV5-1|TRBJ1-1|-
TGCGCCAGCAGCTTGGTGGCGCTAGGGAGGGACGGGAGCATGAACACTGAAGCTTTCTTT
CASSLVALGRDGSMNTEAFF
>-|TRBV21-1|TRBJ2-2|-
TGTGCCAGCAGCAAAGGAGACAGGGGTGACACCGGGGAGCTGTTTTTT
CASSKGDRGDTGELFF
>-|TRBV28|TRBJ2-5|-
TGTGCCAGCAGTCTGTACTCGGAGACCCAGTACTTC
CASSLYSETQYF
>-|TRBV5-1|TRBJ2-7|TRBD2
TGCGCCAGCAGCACGACTAGCGGAGGCCCGGGCGAGCAGTACTTC
CASSTTSGGPGEQYF
>-|TRBV11-2|TRBJ1-3|-
TGTGCCAGCAGCTTAGGAGGGGGAATAATCTCTGGAAACACCATATATTTT
CASSLGGGIISGNTIYF
>-|TRBV7-8|TRBJ2-7|TRBD1
TGTGCCAGCAGCCCCTTCGACAGGGCCCCCCACTTC
CASSPFDRAPHF
>once|TRBV5-6|TRBJ1-2|-
TGTGCCAGCAGTGCGGTCTTCAGGGGCCCTAACTATGGCTACACCTTC
CASSAVFRGPNYGYTF
>-|TRBV30|TRBJ2-5|-
TGTGCCTGGAGTTTGGCGGCCCTTGATTGGGAGACCCAGTACTTC
CAWSLAALDWETQYF
>once|TRBV28|TRBJ1-1|TRBD1
TGTGCCAGCAGTCGCCCGGGACAGGGGCACACTGAAGCTTTCTTT
CASSRPGQGHTEAFF
>-|TRBV9|TRBJ2-3|-
TGTGCCAGCAGCGTAGCGGGTCGAGGCACAGATACGCAGTATTTT
CASSVAGRGTDTQYF
>-|TRBV27|TRBJ2-1|TRBD2
TGTGCCAGCAGTTTGGGTCTAGCGGCCTACAATGAGCAGTTCTTC
CASSLGLAAYNEQFF
>-|TRBV7-5|TRBJ1-5|-
TGTGTCAGAAGCTTGCGGACAGGGGGACTTCAGCCCCAGCATTTT
CVRSLRTGGLQPQHF
>-|TRBV4-1|TRBJ2-1|TRBD2
TGCGCCAGCAGCCAAGAAACTAGCGGGTATGAGCAGTTCTTC
CASSQETSGYEQFF
>-|TRBV23-1|TRBJ1-2|TRBD1
TGCGCCAGCCTTGGGGACAGGGGACAACTTAACTATGGCTACACCTTC
CASLGDRGQLNYGYTF
>-|TRBV11-2|TRBJ1-1|-
TGTGCCAGCAGCTCGATTTTCGGTGGGGGCTGGAACACTGAAGCTTTCTTT
CASSSIFGGGWNTEAFF
>-|TRBV5-4|TRBJ1-1|-
TGTGCCAGCAGCGACACTAACCGACAGATGGGCACTGAAGCTTTCTTT
CASSDTNRQMGTEAFF
>-|TRBV11-1|TRBJ2-2|TRBD2
TGTGCCAGCAGCCCGGGACTAGCGGGAGTGGCCGGGGAGCTGTTTTTT
CASSPGLAGVAGELFF
>-|TRBV5-4|TRBJ2-6|-
TGTGCCAGCAGCTCCCCGGGAAGAGGGGCCAACGTCCTGACTTTC
CASSSPGRGANVLTF
>-|TRBV4-1|TRBJ1-6|-
TGCGCCAGCAGCCAAGATCAGATGGTAAATTCACCCCTCCACTTT
CASSQDQMVNSPLHF
>-|TRBV5-1|TRBJ2-7|-
TGCGCCAGCAGCCCACGTCAAACGTCGGGGGAGCAGTACTTC
CASSPRQTSGEQYF
>once|TRBV14|TRBJ2-1|TRBD2
TGTGCCAGCAGCCCTCAGGGAGGGGAGTACAATGAGCAGTTCTTC
CASSPQGGEYNEQFF
>-|TRBV30|TRBJ2-3|-
TGTGCCTGGAGTGAGGGTGTAGGGAGTTCAGATACGCAGTATTTT
CAWSEGVGSSDTQYF
>-|TRBV10-2|TRBJ2-5|TRBD1
TGCGCCAGCAAGAGACAGGGACCCCCCGAGACCCAGTACTTC
CASKRQGPPETQYF
>-|TRBV7-9|TRBJ2-1|-
TGTGCCAGCAGCTTAGCGGTGCGTATATACAATGAGCAGTTCTTC
CASSLAVRIYNEQFF
>-|TRBV19|TRBJ1-5|TRBD1
TGTGCCAGTACCAAGACAGGGGAGATTCAGCCCCAGCATTTT
CASTKTGEIQPQHF
>-|TRBV14|TRBJ2-1|-
TGTGCCAGCAGCAACAACCGAGGCGGGGATTACAATGAGCAGTTCTTC
CASSNNRGGDYNEQFF
>-|TRBV28|TRBJ2-5|-
TGTGCCAGCAGTAAGGCGGCAGAGACCCAGTACTTC
CASSKAAETQYF
>once|TRBV7-9|TRBJ2-3|TRBD1
TGTGCCAGCAGCCTCCTACAGGGGGCGAACACAGATACGCAGTATTTT
CASSLLQGANTDTQYF
>-|TRBV5-4|TRBJ2-7|-
TGTGCCAGCAGCTTGGTTCAGGGCGAGCAGTACTTC
CASSLVQGEQYF
>-|TRBV6-5|TRBJ2-7|-
TGTGCCAGCAGTTATGGGGAGGCCGGCGAGCAGTACTTC
CASSYGEAGEQYF
>-|TRBV7-2|TRBJ2-1|TRBD2
TGTGCCAGCAGCTTAGAAGCTAGCGGGAGGGTTGAGCAGTTCTTC
CASSLEASGRVEQFF
>few|TRBV9|TRBJ2-7|-
TGTGCCAGCAGCGTAGCTCACAGGCCTTTCTCCTACGAGCAGTACTTC
CASSVAHRPFSYEQYF
>-|TRBV10-3|TRBJ2-7|-
TGTGCCAGCTCCAGGGTGAGAGAATACGAGCAGTACTTC
CASSRVREYEQYF
>-|TRBV7-6|TRBJ1-3|TRBD1
TGTGCCAGCAGCGCGTCCGGGACAGATCGGATAAGCTCTGGAAACACCATATATTTT
CASSASGTDRISSGNTIYF
>once|TRBV28|TRBJ1-2|TRBD1
TGTGCCAGCAGTTACAGGGGCCCCAGGGACTATGGCTACACCTTC
CASSYRGPRDYGYTF
>-|TRBV10-3|TRBJ1-4|-
TGTGCCATCAGTGAGCGTGCAGGGCTTGGTGAAAAACTGTTTTTT
CAISERAGLGEKLFF
>-|TRBV9|TRBJ2-4|TRBD1
TGTGCCAGCAGCGTCGGGGGACAGGGTAGGGATAACATTCAGTACTTC
CASSVGGQGRDNIQYF
>-|TRBV13|TRBJ2-1|-
TGTGCCAGCAGCTTCGCCCCTCCCGGGAGAATAGTGGACAATGAGCAGTTCTTC
CASSFAPPGRIVDNEQFF
>-|TRBV27|TRBJ1-5|-
TGTGCCAGCAGTTTTAGGGGAAGCAATCAGCCCCAGCATTTT
CASSFRGSNQPQHF
>-|TRBV7-2|TRBJ2-3|-
TGTGCCAGCAGCTCTTCGACAGGCTCAGATACGCAGTATTTT
CASSSSTGSDTQYF
>-|TRBV18|TRBJ2-4|-
TGTGCCAGCTCACCCTCCCCGAGGAACATTCAGTACTTC
CASSPSPRNIQYF
>-|TRBV19|TRBJ1-2|-
TGTGCCAGTAGTCCCCAACAGGCAAACTATGGCTACACCTTC
CASSPQQANYGYTF
>-|TRBV4-1|TRBJ2-2|TRBD1
TGCGCCAGCAGCTCCGGGACAGAAGGCACCGGGGAGCTGTTTTTT
CASSSGTEGTGELFF
>-|TRBV5-1|TRBJ2-3|-
TGCGCCAGCAGGGAAGCCCCTAGCGACCTCACAGATACGCAGTATTTT
CASREAPSDLTDTQYF